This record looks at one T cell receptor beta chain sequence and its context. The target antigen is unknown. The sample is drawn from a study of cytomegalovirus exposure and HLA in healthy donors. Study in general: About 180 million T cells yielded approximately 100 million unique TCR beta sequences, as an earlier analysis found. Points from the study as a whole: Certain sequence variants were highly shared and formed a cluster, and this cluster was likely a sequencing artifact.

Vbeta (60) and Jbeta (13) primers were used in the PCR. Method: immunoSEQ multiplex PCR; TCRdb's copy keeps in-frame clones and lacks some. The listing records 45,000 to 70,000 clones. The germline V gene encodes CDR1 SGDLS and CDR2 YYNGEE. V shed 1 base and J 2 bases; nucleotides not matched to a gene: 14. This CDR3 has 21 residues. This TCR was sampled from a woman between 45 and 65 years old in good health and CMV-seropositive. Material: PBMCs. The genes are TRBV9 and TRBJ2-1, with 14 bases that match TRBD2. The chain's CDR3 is CASSVRGTGTSGSRTYNEQFF. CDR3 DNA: TGTGCCAGCAGCGTAAGGGGGACTGGGACTAGCGGGAGCCGAACCTACAATGAGCAGTTCTTC.